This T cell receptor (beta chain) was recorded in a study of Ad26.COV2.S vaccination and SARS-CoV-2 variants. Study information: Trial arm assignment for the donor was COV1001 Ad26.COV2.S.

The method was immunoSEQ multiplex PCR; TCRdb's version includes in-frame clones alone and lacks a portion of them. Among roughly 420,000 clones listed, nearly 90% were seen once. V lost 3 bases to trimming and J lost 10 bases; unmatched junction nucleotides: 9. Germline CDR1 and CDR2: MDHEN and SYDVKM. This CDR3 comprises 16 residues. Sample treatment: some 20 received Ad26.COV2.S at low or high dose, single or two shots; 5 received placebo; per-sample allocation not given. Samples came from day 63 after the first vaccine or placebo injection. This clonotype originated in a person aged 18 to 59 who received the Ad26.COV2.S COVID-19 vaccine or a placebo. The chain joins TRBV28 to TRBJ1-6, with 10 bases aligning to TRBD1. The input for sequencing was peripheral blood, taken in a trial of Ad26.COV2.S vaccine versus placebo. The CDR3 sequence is CASSFPGTGVRSPLHF. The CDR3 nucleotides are TGTGCCAGCAGTTTTCCCGGGACAGGGGTGCGATCACCCCTCCACTTT.